This T cell receptor beta chain was sequenced for a study of shared T cell receptors in the human thymus. Trimming removed 9 bases at V and 1 base at J, with 16 bases between. The germline V gene has CDR1 MNHEY and CDR2 SMNVEV (reference sequence). The CDR3 sequence is 15 residues long. The data were produced by immunoSEQ multiplex PCR, yet TCRdb's version contains in-frame clones alone and is incomplete. This table has 500,000 to 550,000 clones, more than 75% appearing once. These data also formed part of another study, on human thymus T cells.

This receptor was identified in a boy in the first two years of life with a congenital heart defect. Sequencing input: thymocytes. The chain recombines TRBV27 with TRBJ1-5, with D possibly being TRBD1 (6 bases). CDR3 amino acids: CASTREGGSNQPQHF. As DNA, the CDR3 is TGTGCCAGTACCAGAGAAGGGGGAAGCAATCAGCCCCAGCATTTT.